This entry concerns a single T cell receptor beta chain. This sample is drawn from a study of technical replicates of blood from several donors. The method was immunoSEQ multiplex PCR; TCRdb's version includes in-frame clones alone and lacks a portion of them. The sample has around 100,000 clones, approximately 95% seen once; the top ten hold roughly 0.34%. Germline values: CDR1 MNHEY, CDR2 SMNVEV (reference sequence). This CDR3 region has 14 residues. J lost 3 bases, V lost 3 bases, and 3 bases had no gene match. The sequence derives from a human donor in good health. This chain links TRBV27 with TRBJ1-2, with 8 bases fitting TRBD1. The sample taken for sequencing was T cells isolated from PBMCs. For the CDR3, the DNA is TGTGCCAGCAGTTTTCAGGGGGCGGACTATGGCTACACCTTC. Amino acid sequence: CASSFQGADYGYTF.